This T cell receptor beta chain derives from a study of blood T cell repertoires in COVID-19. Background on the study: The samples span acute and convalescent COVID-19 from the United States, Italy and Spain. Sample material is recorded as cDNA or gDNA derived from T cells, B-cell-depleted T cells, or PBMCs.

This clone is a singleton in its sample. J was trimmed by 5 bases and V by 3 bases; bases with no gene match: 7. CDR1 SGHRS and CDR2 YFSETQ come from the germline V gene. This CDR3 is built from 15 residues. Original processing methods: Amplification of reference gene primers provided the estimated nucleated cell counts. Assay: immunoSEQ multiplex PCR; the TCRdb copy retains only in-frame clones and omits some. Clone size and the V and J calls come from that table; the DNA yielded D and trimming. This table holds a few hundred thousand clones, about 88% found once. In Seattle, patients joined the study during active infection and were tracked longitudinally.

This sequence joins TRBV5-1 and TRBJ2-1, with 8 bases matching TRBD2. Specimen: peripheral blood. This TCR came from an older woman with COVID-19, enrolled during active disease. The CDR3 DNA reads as TGCGCCAGCAGCTCTTTAGCGGGGATAAACAATGAGCAGTTCTTC. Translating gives CASSSLAGINNEQFF.